This entry lists 8 T cell receptor beta chains sequenced from one sample in a study of T cell changes during pregnancy in multiple sclerosis. The table came from immunoSEQ multiplex PCR; TCRdb's copy has only in-frame clones and leaves some out. Among about 36,000 clones listed, about 91% were seen once. Material: CD4+ T cells from peripheral blood mononuclear cells, obtained after pregnancy. The source is a female donor with multiple sclerosis, enrolled in a pregnancy study.

V is TRBV5-1 and J is TRBJ1-2; tentatively, D is TRBD1 (6 bases). The CDR3 runs to 15 residues. Trimming removed 0 bases at V and 8 bases at J, with 17 bases between. Germline CDR1 and CDR2: SGHRS and YFSETQ. DNA for the CDR3: TGCGCCAGCAGCTTGGAGGGGACATTCCGAGGAGGCTACACCTTC. Translated, it gives CASSLEGTFRGGYTF.

This clone was seen once. This rearrangement joins TRBV6-5 to TRBJ2-7, with a tentative D call TRBD2 (5 bases). The V gene's germline CDR1 is MNHEY and CDR2 SVGAGI. Trimming took off 6 bases at V and 2 bases at J, with 11 bases between the two ends. This CDR3 comprises 13 residues. CDR3 protein: CASRRGIAYEQYF. DNA for the CDR3: TGTGCCAGCAGGCGAGGGATAGCCTACGAGCAGTACTTC.

The genes are TRBV27 and TRBJ2-1, with D tentatively TRBD1 (6 bases). The CDR3 loop spans 14 amino acids. V was clipped by 9 bases and J by 6 bases, with 18 bases between them. CDR1 is MNHEY, CDR2 SMNVEV, per germline (reference sequence). This chain's CDR3 is CASGYRGYGNEQFF. DNA of the CDR3: TGTGCCAGTGGTTATAGGGGGTATGGCAATGAGCAGTTCTTC.

The chain is built from TRBV10-1 and TRBJ2-5; 8 bases are a match to TRBD2. V dropped 7 bases and J dropped 1; count of bases not matched to a gene: 11. This CDR3 has 16 amino acids. The germline V gene has CDR1 WNHNN and CDR2 SYGVQD (reference sequence). CDR3 sequence reads: CASKAGGGGSQETQYF. The CDR3 nucleotides read TGCGCCAGCAAGGCCGGCGGCGGGGGGTCCCAAGAGACCCAGTACTTC.

The chain uses TRBV2 and TRBJ1-1, with D possibly TRBD1 on 5 matching bases. Germline assignment: CDR1 SNHLY and CDR2 FYNNEI. V lost 8 bases to trimming and J lost 1 base, with 8 bases between them. CDR3 size: 12 residues. Here the CDR3 reads CASLQGNTEAFF. The DNA of the CDR3 is TGTGCCAGCCTGCAGGGGAACACTGAAGCTTTCTTT.

The rearrangement joins TRBV7-2 to TRBJ2-5, with D perhaps matching TRBD1 (6 bases). Germline CDR1 is SGHTA and CDR2 is FQGNSA. V was shortened by 5 bases and J by 5 bases, with 15 bases between the two germline ends. The CDR3 consists of 14 residues. The CDR3 sequence: CASSATGMGETQYF. The CDR3 DNA reads as TGTGCCAGCAGCGCAACAGGGATGGGGGAGACCCAGTACTTC.

The chain uses TRBV18 and TRBJ1-2, with D unclear. V was clipped by 0 bases and J by 2 bases, with 10 bases between them. Germline CDR1 is KGHSH and CDR2 is LQKENI. This CDR3 has 15 residues. This CDR3 is CASSPPLRGNYGYTF. In nucleotides, the CDR3 is TGTGCCAGCTCACCACCCCTCCGGGGAAACTATGGCTACACCTTC.

The genes are TRBV10-3 and TRBJ1-2, with 8 bases that match TRBD1. Germline V gives CDR1 ENHRY, CDR2 SYGVKD. This CDR3 has 11 residues. J was trimmed by 5 bases and V by 11 bases; bases with no gene match: 4. This chain's CDR3 is CASQGAYGYTF. CDR3 sequence (DNA): TGTGCCTCCCAGGGGGCTTATGGCTACACCTTC.